This entry is about one TCR beta chain. The CDR3 has 14 amino acids. V was shortened by 3 bases and J by 0 bases, with 12 bases between the two germline ends. The V gene's germline CDR1 is GTSNPN and CDR2 SVGIG (reference sequence). PCR involved 60 Vbeta and 13 Jbeta primers. Assay: immunoSEQ multiplex PCR; the TCRdb copy retains only in-frame clones and omits some. The repertoire has some 150,000 clones, roughly 76% of them found once; the top ten carry about 1.2%. This sample is drawn from a study of cytomegalovirus exposure and HLA in healthy donors. The sequence was obtained from a female donor in good health and CMV-seronegative. Material for sequencing was PBMCs. The V gene is TRBV30, the J gene TRBJ2-7, with a tentative D call TRBD1 (6 bases). The DNA for the CDR3 is TGTGCCTGGAGGATGACAGGTAGCTCCTACGAGCAGTACTTC. This encodes CAWRMTGSSYEQYF.